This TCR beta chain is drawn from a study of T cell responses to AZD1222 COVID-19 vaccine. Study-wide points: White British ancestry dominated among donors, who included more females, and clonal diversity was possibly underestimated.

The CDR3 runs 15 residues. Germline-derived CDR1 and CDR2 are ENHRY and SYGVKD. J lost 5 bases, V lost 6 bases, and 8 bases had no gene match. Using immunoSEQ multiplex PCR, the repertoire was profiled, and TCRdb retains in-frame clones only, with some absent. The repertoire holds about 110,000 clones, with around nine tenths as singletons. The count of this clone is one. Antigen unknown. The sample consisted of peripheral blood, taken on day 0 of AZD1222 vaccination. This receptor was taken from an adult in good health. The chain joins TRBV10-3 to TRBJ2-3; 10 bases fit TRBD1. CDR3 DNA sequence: TGTGCCATCAGCCCGGGGACAGGGGTGGGAGATACGCAGTATTTT. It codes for CAISPGTGVGDTQYF.